This T cell receptor (beta chain) was documented in a study of blood T cell repertoires in COVID-19. Study at large: COVID-19 samples, acute and convalescent, were from the United States, Italy and Spain. PBMCs, B-cell-depleted T cells, or T cells provided the cDNA or gDNA that made up the material.

Original handling: Estimates of nucleated cell counts were drawn from the amplification of reference gene primers. Measured with immunoSEQ multiplex PCR; TCRdb has only the in-frame clones, and not every one. That table gives V, J and clone size, and the DNA gave D and trimming. The data contain 200,000 to 250,000 clones, around 86% of them singletons. Remarks on this clone: Other nucleotide sequences in the sample specify the same CDR3.

Among Cohort 3 donors, those recovered had two negative PCRs, clearance, or symptom resolution. The CDR3 loop spans 14 amino acids. Germline V CDR1 and CDR2: SEHNR, FQNEAQ (reference sequence). Trimming removed 0 bases from V and 7 bases from J; junction bases left unmatched: 3. The TCR originated in a woman in her forties or fifties who had recovered from COVID-19. Sequencing was done on a sample of PBMCs or T cells enriched from blood (not recorded which). The chain links TRBV7-9 to TRBJ2-1, with 7 bases that match TRBD2. CDR3 sequence reads: CASSLALGGNEQFF. The DNA of the CDR3 is TGTGCCAGCAGCTTAGCTCTGGGAGGGAATGAGCAGTTCTTC.